The rows below give T cell receptor beta chains drawn from one sample of a study of CD8+CD57+ T cells in acquired aplastic anemia. TCRdb re-called the reads with MiXCR, one entry per CDR3 protein. The repertoire consists of some 180,000 distinct CDR3 sequences, with more than 60% occurring once and the leading ten covering more than 40%. The material sequenced was sorted CD4+, CD8+, or CD8+CD57+ T cells (not recorded which) from PBMCs. The source is a human donor with aplastic anemia. The CDR3 runs from the conserved cysteine through the conserved F or W. The D gene is left open where the match is weak. Expanded clones are given a class, and other clones once, few, many or no size at all.

size	V	J	D	CDR3	DNA
NA	TRBV5-1	TRBJ1-1	NA	CASSGGGDTEAFF	TGCGCCAGCTCCGGGGGGGGGGACACTGAAGCTTTCTTT
many	TRBV5-1	TRBJ1-1	TRBD1	CASSPRGQGIVNTEAFF	TGCGCCAGCAGCCCCCGGGGACAGGGGATCGTGAACACTGAAGCTTTCTTT
many	TRBV5-1	TRBJ1-1	NA	CASSLDWGRNTEAFF	TGCGCCAGCAGCTTGGATTGGGGGCGAAACACTGAAGCTTTCTTT
NA	TRBV2	TRBJ1-1	NA	CASSEASEVMNTEAFF	TGTGCCAGCAGTGAAGCGTCTGAGGTGATGAACACTGAAGCTTTCTTT
NA	TRBV7-8	TRBJ1-2	NA	CASSSTTGIAYGYTF	TGTGCCAGCAGCTCAACGACAGGTATTGCCTATGGCTACACCTTC
NA	TRBV5-1	TRBJ1-1	NA	CASSLGIGVNTEAFF	TGCGCCAGCAGCTTGGGTATAGGGGTCAACACTGAAGCTTTCTTT
NA	TRBV10-2	TRBJ2-3	TRBD2	CASSEAMGAGGTDTQYF	TGCGCCAGCAGTGAGGCCATGGGAGCGGGAGGGACAGATACGCAGTATTTT
many	TRBV29-1	TRBJ2-7	NA	CSVEVSYEQYF	TGCAGCGTTGAAGTATCCTACGAGCAGTACTTC
NA	TRBV10-1	TRBJ2-3	NA	CASSQTGTSTQYF	TGTGCCAGCAGCCAGACCGGGACTTCAACGCAGTATTTT
few	TRBV5-5	TRBJ2-2	NA	CASSLEWVVGTGELFF	TGTGCCAGCAGCTTGGAGTGGGTTGTAGGCACCGGGGAGCTGTTTTTT
many	TRBV19	TRBJ1-2	NA	CASSTVGVGYGYTF	TGTGCCAGCTCCACCGTGGGGGTTGGGTATGGCTACACCTTC
NA	TRBV3-1	TRBJ2-1	TRBD1	CASSLSRTGAYNEQFF	TGTGCCAGCAGTCTCTCAAGGACAGGGGCGTACAATGAGCAGTTCTTC
NA	TRBV15	TRBJ2-1	NA	CATSRGTIPSEQFF	TGTGCCACCAGCAGAGGAACTATACCCAGTGAGCAGTTCTTC
NA	TRBV27	TRBJ2-1	NA	CASSLYIPGASSYNEQFF	TGTGCCAGCAGTTTATATATTCCGGGGGCGAGCTCCTACAATGAGCAGTTCTTC
NA	TRBV20-1	TRBJ2-7	NA	CSARDHSYEQYF	TGCAGTGCTAGAGACCACTCCTACGAGCAGTACTTC
NA	TRBV11-2	TRBJ2-2	NA	CASSLDNTGELFF	TGTGCCAGCAGCTTAGATAACACCGGGGAGCTGTTTTTT
NA	TRBV7-9	TRBJ2-3	NA	CASSPSRRSTDTQYF	TGTGCCAGCAGCCCAAGCAGGCGTAGCACAGATACGCAGTATTTT